A single T cell receptor (beta chain) is shown here with its context. Its cognate antigen is unknown. Germline CDR1 and CDR2: SGHVS and FQNEAQ. This CDR3 is built from 16 residues. The V segment lost 4 bases and the J segment 7 bases; nucleotides outside the gene matches: 13. This sample stems from a study of Ad26.COV2.S vaccination and SARS-CoV-2 variants. Study-wide context: In the COV1001 trial, the donor was in the Ad26.COV2.S arm. Once or twice, 56 days apart, Ad26.COV2.S was delivered intramuscularly. Overall study findings and caveats: Those who received vaccine or placebo ended up with similar non-spike TCR breadth.

Method: immunoSEQ multiplex PCR; TCRdb's copy keeps in-frame clones and lacks some. The data hold more than 300,000 clones, with 65% to 90% observed a single time. Treatment reported: around 19 received Ad26.COV2.S at low or high dose, single or two shots; five or six received placebo; per-sample allocation not given. Specimen acquisition occurred on day 63 following the initial vaccine or placebo injection. An Ad26 vector carrying the Wuhan-strain SARS-CoV-2 spike served as the vaccine. The receptor was isolated from a person aged 18-65 years who received the Ad26.COV2.S COVID-19 vaccine or a placebo. The sequencing here drew on peripheral blood, taken in a trial of Ad26.COV2.S vaccine versus placebo. The gene calls are TRBV7-8 and TRBJ2-1; 7 nucleotides match TRBD2. In DNA form, the CDR3 reads TGTGCCAGCAGCTACCCCCGGGAGGCAGGGAGGAATGAGCAGTTCTTC. Protein sequence: CASSYPREAGRNEQFF.